This passage covers 3 T cell receptor beta chains from one sample sequenced in a study of blood T cell repertoires in COVID-19. Profiling relied on immunoSEQ multiplex PCR, and the TCRdb table lists in-frame clones only, not all of them. The profile shows over 70,000 clones, about four fifths of them singletons. Sequences were obtained from peripheral blood. The receptors were gathered from a man aged 60 to 75 with acute or convalescent COVID-19.

This rearrangement joins TRBV15 to TRBJ1-5; TRBD1 aligns across 10 bases. The CDR3 sequence is 14 residues long. Per germline, CDR1 LNHNV and CDR2 YYDKDF (reference sequence). The J segment lost 4 bases and the V segment lost 4 bases, leaving 1 base of the junction unmatched. As DNA, the CDR3 is TGTGCCACCAGCAAGGGACAGGGGAATCAGCCCCAGCATTTT. Translated, it gives CATSKGQGNQPQHF.

The chain is built from TRBV6-1 and TRBJ2-4, with D possibly matching TRBD1 (6 bases). CDR1 and CDR2 from the germline V gene are MNHNS and SASEGT. Trimming removed 7 bases from V and 9 bases from J, with 10 bases in between. The CDR3 covers 11 residues. This CDR3 is CASTLGGIQYF. DNA for the CDR3: TGTGCCAGCACCTTAGGGGGCATTCAGTACTTC.

This chain joins TRBV4-2 and TRBJ1-6, with 7 bases lining up with TRBD1. J gave up 7 bases and V 2 bases, and 5 bases lay outside the gene matches. This CDR3 is built from 15 residues. The V gene's germline CDR1 is LGHNA and CDR2 YNFKEQ. The CDR3: CASSQTDRVNSPLHF. The CDR3 nucleotides read TGTGCCAGCAGCCAAACCGACAGGGTGAATTCACCCCTCCACTTT.